The 13 T cell receptor beta chains in this list originate from one sample, sequenced in a study of blood T cells in healthy people across ages. Combining a sample-barcoded 5' primer with a J-beta primer mix, a second PCR ran for 7 to 11 cycles. From the 5' RACE reads, TCRdb called clonotypes with MiXCR, one entry per CDR3 protein. The sample records more than 1,000,000 distinct CDR3 sequences, under 30% being singletons. These data also featured in a second study, about T cells of mothers and their children.

The sequenced material came from blood. These receptors were obtained from a girl aged 2 to 9 in good health.

The chain uses TRBV29-1 and TRBJ2-5, with D possibly matching TRBD2 (5 bases). The assigned J gene may be wrong: the sequence end matches TRBJ2-1 better. The CDR3 has 11 amino acids. Germline V lookup: CDR1 SQVTM, CDR2 ANQGSEA. CDR3 region: CSGSIVYEQFF. CDR3 nucleotides: TGCAGTGGGAGTATTGTCTATGAGCAGTTCTTC.

This clonotype was counted between two and nine times. The V gene is TRBV20-1, the J gene TRBJ1-4; 8 positions match TRBD1. This CDR3 is 15 amino acids long. Germline values: CDR1 DFQATT, CDR2 SNEGSKA (reference sequence). Trimming cost V 1 base and J 7 bases; bases outside gene matches: 8. CDR3 region: CSARARDRRGEKLFF. As DNA, the CDR3 is TGCAGTGCTAGAGCCCGGGACAGGAGGGGTGAAAAACTGTTTTTT.

V and J are TRBV9 and TRBJ1-1; D remains ambiguous. Trimming shortened V by 3 bases and J by 2 bases, and 5 bases separated the two germline ends. CDR3 length: 12 amino acids. CDR1 is SGDLS, CDR2 YYNGEE, per germline. DNA for the CDR3: TGTGCCAGCAGCGGCAGTAACACTGAAGCTTTCTTT. Its translation is CASSGSNTEAFF.

The chain is built from TRBV18 and TRBJ2-5; 13 positions agree with TRBD2. The CDR3 is 16 amino acids. Looked up from germline, CDR1 is KGHSH and CDR2 is LQKENI. V trimming: 3 bases; J trimming: 6 bases; junction bases outside the gene matches: 7. CDR3 nucleotide sequence: TGTGCCAGCTCACCGAAAGGACTAGCGGGAGACCAGACCCAGTACTTC. This sequence encodes CASSPKGLAGDQTQYF.

The sample holds a few counts of this clonotype. The chain carries TRBV12-3 or TRBV12-4 and TRBJ1-5; 9 bases are shared with TRBD1. The CDR3 has 15 residues. J lost 4 bases, V lost 5 bases, and 6 bases had no gene match. The CDR3 DNA reads as TGTGCCAGCAGTCCAAGGACAGGGGAAAATCAGCCCCAGCATTTT. Translating gives CASSPRTGENQPQHF.

This clonotype was counted a few times. The chain is built from TRBV6-2 or TRBV6-3 and TRBJ2-2, with a possible D match to TRBD1 (5 bases). The germline V gene has CDR1 MNHEY and CDR2 SVGEGT. Trimming cost V 4 bases and J 1 base, with 10 bases left between them. The CDR3 spans 15 residues. Written as DNA, the CDR3 is TGTGCCAGCAGTTCTGCGACAGTGAACACCGGGGAGCTGTTTTTT. It is translated as CASSSATVNTGELFF.

The table lists this clonotype with a few counts. The chain couples TRBV29-1 to TRBJ2-7; D unresolved. The CDR3 totals 12 residues. V was trimmed by 4 bases and J by 3 bases, leaving 10 bases between them. Germline lookup yields CDR1 SQVTM and CDR2 ANQGSEA. In DNA form, the CDR3 reads TGCAGCGTTGTGGGGTTAGGCTACGAGCAGTACTTC. Translating it yields CSVVGLGYEQYF.

This clonotype was observed once. This sequence joins TRBV9 and TRBJ1-4; weak D call: TRBD1 (6 bases). The CDR3 sequence is 15 residues long. Trimming left V 0 bases short and J 8 bases short, with 14 bases between. CDR1 is SGDLS and CDR2 is YYNGEE in the germline V gene. As DNA, the CDR3 is TGTGCCAGCAGCGTAGCGGGGGCCGGACACGAAAAACTGTTTTTT. As protein: CASSVAGAGHEKLFF.

The rearrangement joins TRBV15 to TRBJ2-5; no reliable D call. The better agreement between TRBJ2-1 and the DNA end casts doubt on the J call. The CDR3 runs 14 residues. Germline values: CDR1 LNHNV, CDR2 YYDKDF (reference sequence). The CDR3 region is CATSKHADRNEQFF. Here the CDR3 DNA reads TGTGCCACCAGCAAGCACGCGGACCGCAATGAGCAGTTCTTC.

The chain is built from TRBV12-3 or TRBV12-4 and TRBJ2-3; D ambiguous. V lost 5 bases to trimming and J lost 6 bases, with 15 bases between them. This CDR3 has 14 residues. Here the CDR3 reads CASSTSHSSDTQYF. CDR3 coding DNA: TGTGCCAGCAGTACCTCACATAGTTCGGATACGCAGTATTTT.

The rearrangement joins TRBV4-1 to TRBJ1-6; no reliable D call. In germline, CDR1 is MGHRA, CDR2 YSYEKL. V lost 4 bases, J lost 6 bases, and 7 bases lay in between. This CDR3 region has 13 residues. Here the CDR3 DNA reads TGCGCCAGCAGCCCGGAGCTTAATTCACCCCTCCACTTT. Encoded protein: CASSPELNSPLHF.

This clonotype has more than one count but fewer than ten. V is TRBV6-5 and J is TRBJ1-1; D is unclear. The ends were cut back, 2 bases at V and 4 bases at J, with 8 bases in the middle. Germline loops: CDR1 MNHEY, CDR2 SVGAGI. The CDR3 covers 13 residues. CDR3 in DNA: TGTGCCAGCAGTTACCCAGGTACCACTGAAGCTTTCTTT. Translated: CASSYPGTTEAFF.

This rearrangement joins TRBV29-1 to TRBJ2-1, with TRBD2 identical over 7 bases. V gave up 3 bases and J gave up 4 bases; unmatched junction bases: 9. CDR3 length: 15 residues. Germline-derived CDR1 and CDR2 are SQVTM and ANQGSEA. The CDR3 is CSVEEGTTEYNEQFF. In nucleotides, the CDR3 is TGCAGCGTTGAGGAAGGGACTACCGAGTACAATGAGCAGTTCTTC.